The 6 T cell receptor beta chains below were found in one sample sequenced in a study of human T cells and chemical hapten exposure. The time point denotes: healthy volunteer bleed at 2 weeks. From whole blood left unfractionated, total RNA was extracted. TCRdb reprocessed the RACE reads via MiXCR and lists one record per CDR3 protein. Of over 45,000 distinct CDR3 sequences in the sample, over 3.5% are singletons; the top ten hold under 2%. The source material was whole blood. These receptors all stem from a female donor in good health. Some clones in this sample may be carry-over from other donors' samples.

V usage is TRBV7-8 and J usage is TRBJ1-5; D remains ambiguous. V lost 0 bases, J lost 3 bases, and 9 bases lay in between. The CDR3 consists of 15 residues. Germline lookup yields CDR1 SGHVS and CDR2 FQNEAQ. This chain's CDR3 is CASSLAGWDNQPQHF. For the CDR3, the DNA is TGTGCCAGCAGCTTAGCCGGGTGGGACAATCAGCCCCAGCATTTT.

This clonotype has at least ten counts. The chain recombines TRBV30 with TRBJ1-1; D gene ambiguous. The CDR3 is 14 amino acids. The V end was cut by 2 bases, the J end by 1 base, with 11 bases between. Germline loops: CDR1 GTSNPN, CDR2 SVGIG (reference sequence). The CDR3 protein is CAWSPGLGNTEAFF. For the CDR3, the DNA is TGTGCCTGGAGTCCCGGACTGGGGAACACTGAAGCTTTCTTT.

This clonotype was seen ten or more times. V is TRBV3-1 and J is TRBJ1-1; tentatively, D is TRBD1 (5 bases). CDR1 is LGHDT and CDR2 is YNNKEL in the germline V gene (reference sequence). The V end lost 4 bases, the J end lost 1 base, and 10 bases lay between the germline ends. The CDR3 is 14 amino acids. The CDR3 spells CASSLRVPNTEAFF. The DNA for the CDR3 is TGTGCCAGCAGCCTCAGGGTCCCGAACACTGAAGCTTTCTTT.

In its sample, this clonotype was seen many times. The V gene is TRBV10-3, the J gene TRBJ2-3, with TRBD2 matching 8 bases. The CDR3 is 15 residues long. Trimming took 6 bases from V and 2 from J; bases not matched to a gene: 7. CDR1 and CDR2 (germline): ENHRY, SYGVKD. In nucleotides, the CDR3 is TGTGCCATCAGGGAGACTAGCGCCCTCACAGATACGCAGTATTTT. Translation: CAIRETSALTDTQYF.

The table lists this clonotype with a few counts. The rearrangement links TRBV19 to TRBJ1-6; D possibly corresponds to TRBD1 (5 bases). Germline V CDR1 and CDR2: LNHDA, SQIVND (reference sequence). With 1 base removed from V and 8 bases from J, the gap between germline ends came to 12 bases. The CDR3 is 15 residues long. The CDR3 is CASSIGGTGDSPLHF. The CDR3 bases are TGTGCCAGTAGTATAGGGGGCACAGGCGATTCACCCCTCCACTTT.

A word on this clonotype: A read error may account for a junction end that differs from germline. The chain links TRBV4-1 to TRBJ1-2, with D possibly being TRBD1 (6 bases). Per the germline V gene, CDR1 is MGHRA and CDR2 is YSYEKL. The CDR3 consists of 16 residues. The CDR3: CASSQDATGLPYGDTF. The CDR3 DNA sequence: TGCGCCAGCAGCCAAGATGCCACAGGGCTTCCTTATGGCGACACCTTC.